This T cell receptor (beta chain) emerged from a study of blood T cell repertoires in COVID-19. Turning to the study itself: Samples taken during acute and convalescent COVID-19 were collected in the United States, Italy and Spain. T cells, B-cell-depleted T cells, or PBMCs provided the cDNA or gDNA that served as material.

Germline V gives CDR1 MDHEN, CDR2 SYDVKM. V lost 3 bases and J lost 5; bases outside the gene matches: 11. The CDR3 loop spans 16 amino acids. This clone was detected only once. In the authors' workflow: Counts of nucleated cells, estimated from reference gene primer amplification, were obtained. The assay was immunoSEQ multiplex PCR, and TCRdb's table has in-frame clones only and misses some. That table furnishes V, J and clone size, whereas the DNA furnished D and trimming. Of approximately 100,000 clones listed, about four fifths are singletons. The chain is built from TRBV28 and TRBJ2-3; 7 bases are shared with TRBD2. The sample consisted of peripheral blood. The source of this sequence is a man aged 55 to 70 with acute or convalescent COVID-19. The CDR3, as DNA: TGTGCCAGCAGTTTGGGAGGGCTTGGGGTAGGAGATACGCAGTATTTT. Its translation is CASSLGGLGVGDTQYF.